This TCR beta chain was sequenced for a study of blood T cells in healthy people across ages (dated by TCRdb to between 2015 and 2017). Context from the whole study: In model experiments, template switching captured about one uniquely barcoded TCR beta cDNA molecule for every two T cells. Using deep sequencing normalized with unique cDNA molecular identifiers, the study measured how TCR beta repertoire diversity changes with age. Donors were grouped into four age groups: young (average approximately 15 years), middle-aged (39), aged (around 60) and long-lived (just over 80). To avoid experimental bias, donors of different ages were randomly spread across the sequencing lanes. Two additional independent replicas of 1 million unique cDNA reads from the same blood draw were analyzed for two donors (one aged 18 to 30 and one aged 80 or older).

Overall study results and their limits: A strong correlation was found between observed TCR beta diversity and the percentage of naive T cells measured by flow cytometry. Compared with the aged group, more naive CD4+ T cells, fewer expanded clones and increased TCR diversity were shown by the long-lived group, suggesting age selection. Because donor CMV infection status was unknown, age-related changes in expanded clonotypes were potentially confounded. Since profiling was done on bulk unsorted PBMCs, naive and antigen-experienced compartments could not be conclusively compared. As age increased, observed TCR beta diversity per million T cells dropped in a roughly linear way, and a significant reduction was already evident by age roughly 36. Estimates of total diversity based on one million sequenced T cells were regarded as lower bounds and as underestimates.

Donors were 39 systemically healthy Caucasian individuals from Russia aged 6 to 90 years. Ten milliliters of peripheral blood were drawn from each donor into EDTA-treated Vacutainer tubes. Ficoll-Paque density-gradient centrifugation was used to isolate PBMCs, with at least 6.5 million per sample. Total RNA was extracted from PBMCs with Trizol reagent, with at least 5 micrograms obtained per sample. The percentages of naive CD45RAhigh/CD27high T cells were determined by flow cytometry on a PBMC aliquot from every donor. This clonotype was seen a few times. The antigen this receptor binds is unknown. No quality values exist for individual bases; no much larger clone is one base distant. CDR1 and CDR2, per the germline V gene (reference sequence), are MNHNY and SVGAGI. The CDR3 runs 15 amino acids, cysteine and phenylalanine included. Only the CDR3 portion is preserved as DNA: 45 bases, with reading frame beginning at the first base.

The library was produced with 5' RACE. Sequencer: Illumina HiSeq 2500. A second PCR of roughly 6 to 11 cycles was run with a J-beta primer mix and a sample-barcoded 5' primer. A template-switch 5' adaptor carrying 12 random nucleotides introduced a unique molecular identifier onto each TCR beta cDNA molecule. Each sample yielded at least 3 million CDR3-containing paired-end reads. First-strand cDNA synthesis was performed from all RNA using the Mint cDNA synthesis kit, with priming by a TRBC-specific oligonucleotide. All cDNA was treated with uracil-DNA glycosylase and then went through a first 18-cycle PCR with the universal primers M1SS and BC2_uni_R. In the paper's pipeline: For normalization, 1 million high-quality reads were randomly selected from each sample, with every read carrying a distinct molecular identifier. Reads with shared molecular identifiers were discarded instead of being binned into consensus sequences. CDR3 identification, clonotype clustering and error correction used MiTCR with a Q25 quality threshold and the strictest error-elimination algorithm. A nonparametric unseen species model with Euler transformation was used to estimate lower-bound total TCR beta diversity. TCRdb reprocessed the public reads (quality trimming at Q25 with fastp, clone calling with MiXCR) and kept in-frame beta chains. Every CDR3 protein is listed once, alongside the most common genes and DNA of its rows. For this entry, the V and J calls and clone size follow TCRdb and not the study's own pipeline. A total of fewer than 1,000,000 distinct CDR3 sequences appear in this sample, more than 40% of them only once. Of the sample, under 20% falls within the top ten clones.

Material: blood. This chain is built from TRBV6-6 and TRBJ2-4; the D gene is perhaps TRBD2, from 6 matching bases. Gene TRBJ2-5 matches the end of the DNA better, so the J call may be wrong. This TCR came from a man in his 60s in good health. The encoded CDR3 is CASSYLAGNQETQYF. The DNA sequence follows: TGTGCCAGCAGTTACTTGGCGGGGAATCAAGAGACCCAGTACTTC.